The source of this T cell receptor beta chain is a study of metastatic and nonmetastatic thyroid tumors. Through MiXCR, TCRdb re-clonotyped the PCR reads. Of over 9,000 clones listed, roughly 28% are singletons. By frequency in the sample, this clone is large. Every patient was untreated before thyroid surgery. V shed 2 bases and J shed 3 bases, with 14 bases lying between them. Germline-derived CDR1 and CDR2 are SNHLY and FYNNEI. The CDR3 spans 16 residues. Source material: tumor tissue. The rearrangement links TRBV2 to TRBJ1-3; a weak D match, TRBD1 (6 bases). The TCR sequence derives from a female donor with papillary thyroid cancer or a benign thyroid nodule (not recorded which). Some clones in this sample may be carry-over from other donors' samples. The DNA of the CDR3 is TGTGCCAGCAGTGAATATAGGGGGTCAAGTGGAAACACCATATATTTT. It yields the protein CASSEYRGSSGNTIYF. Drawing the rest from reference TRBV2 and TRBJ1-3, the complete variable domain is EPEVTQTPSHQVTQMGQEVILRCVPISNHLYFYWYRQILGQKVEFLVSFYNNEISEKSEIFDDQFSVERPDGSNFTLKIRSTKLEDSAMYFCASSEYRGSSGNTIYFGEGSWLTVV.